These 8 T cell receptor beta chains were sequenced from one sample in a study of shared clonotypes between healthy human individuals. TCRdb keeps only in-frame clones here, not all; method: immunoSEQ multiplex PCR. This sample has about 690,000 clones, with roughly 91% found just once. Sequences were obtained from memory CD8+ T cells from PBMCs. Stated subset: CD45RO+ cells pooled with CCR7-negative TemRA cells. The source of these receptors is a man between 18 and 35 years old in good health. Some clones in this sample may be carry-over from other donors' samples.

V gene TRBV2 combines with J gene TRBJ2-2, with TRBD1 matching over 7 bases. This CDR3 has 15 residues. The germline CDR1 and CDR2 sequences are SNHLY and FYNNEI. J lost 3 bases, V lost 6 bases, and 7 bases had no gene match. The CDR3 loop is CASRQPGQHTGELFF. The CDR3 nucleotides read TGTGCCAGCAGGCAACCGGGACAGCACACCGGGGAGCTGTTTTTT.

The rearrangement uses TRBV12-5 and TRBJ2-1; unclear D gene. Germline CDR1 is LGHNT and CDR2 is FRNRAP. Trimming cost V 5 bases and J 9 bases, with 17 bases left between them. The CDR3 runs to 14 residues. The DNA of the CDR3 is TGTGCTAGTGGTGTTAACGTTCGTGCCGGTGAGCAGTTCTTC. Its protein product is CASGVNVRAGEQFF.

This rearrangement joins TRBV11-2 to TRBJ1-5, with 11 bases that match TRBD1. The germline CDR1 and CDR2 sequences are SGHAT and FQNNGV. V lost 0 bases and J lost 7; bases outside the gene matches: 11. There are 18 residues in the CDR3. The CDR3 region is CASSLDYPDRGRGQPQHF. The CDR3 nucleotides read TGTGCCAGCAGCTTAGATTACCCGGACAGGGGGCGAGGGCAGCCCCAGCATTTT.

This sequence joins TRBV5-1 and TRBJ2-5; 7 bases are shared with TRBD1. The CDR3 covers 14 residues. CDR1 and CDR2 from the germline V gene are SGHRS and YFSETQ. After removal of 4 bases from V and 2 bases from J, the junction contained 5 bases not matched to a gene. The CDR3 here is CASSHQGQQETQYF. The CDR3 DNA reads as TGCGCCAGCAGCCACCAGGGACAGCAAGAGACCCAGTACTTC.

The chain is built from TRBV5-5 and TRBJ1-1; tentatively, D is TRBD1 (6 bases). The CDR3 covers 13 residues. Germline V CDR1 and CDR2: SGHKS, YYEKEE (reference sequence). The ends were cut back, 1 base at V and 9 bases at J, with 13 bases in the middle. CDR3 bases: TGTGCCAGCAGCTTGAATGCCGGACAGAAAGCTTTCTTT. Its protein product is CASSLNAGQKAFF.

Note on this clone: Additional DNA sequences in this sample encode the identical CDR3. The rearrangement joins TRBV9 to TRBJ2-3; weak D call: TRBD2 (5 bases). The germline CDR1 and CDR2 sequences are SGDLS and YYNGEE. The CDR3 has 15 amino acids. Trimming removed 0 bases at V and 0 bases at J, with 8 bases between. DNA for the CDR3: TGTGCCAGCAGCGTAGGGGAGACTAGCACAGATACGCAGTATTTT. Encoded protein: CASSVGETSTDTQYF.

J is TRBJ2-3 and V is TRBV9; no clear D gene. Germline V gives CDR1 SGDLS, CDR2 YYNGEE. This CDR3 region has 12 residues. V dropped 7 bases and J dropped 3 bases, with 9 bases sitting between them. The CDR3 loop is CASGTGTDTQYF. CDR3 nucleotides: TGTGCCAGCGGCACGGGTACAGATACGCAGTATTTT.

J is TRBJ2-1 and V is TRBV19, with TRBD2 matching 7 bases. Trimming took 1 base from V and 7 from J; bases not matched to a gene: 10. From germline, CDR1 is LNHDA and CDR2 SQIVND (reference sequence). This CDR3 region has 16 residues. The CDR3 DNA reads as TGTGCCAGTAGTATAGTCCCCTCAAGGGAGGGGAATGAGCAGTTCTTC. The encoded protein is CASSIVPSREGNEQFF.